This TCR beta chain originates from a study of T cell responses to AZD1222 COVID-19 vaccine. CDR3 size: 15 residues. J was trimmed by 4 bases and V by 2 bases; bases with no gene match: 9. Looked up from germline, CDR1 is GTSNPN and CDR2 is SVGIG (reference sequence). The table came from immunoSEQ multiplex PCR; TCRdb's copy has only in-frame clones and leaves some out. The table shows about 83,000 clones, with around 93% occurring only once. Specimen: peripheral blood, collected 28 days after the second AZD1222 dose. The sequence was collected from an adult who received the AZD1222 COVID-19 vaccine. The J gene is TRBJ1-1, the V gene TRBV30, with 8 bases aligning to TRBD1. The CDR3 sequence: CAWSMAGGEGTEAFF. The CDR3 nucleotides are TGTGCCTGGAGTATGGCAGGGGGCGAGGGCACTGAAGCTTTCTTT.